Below, 21 T cell receptor beta chains from the same sample are listed, as sequenced in a study of control samples from healthy donors and cancer patients. The protocol was immunoSEQ multiplex PCR, while the TCRdb copy is restricted to in-frame clones and leaves out a portion. The sample lists about 51,000 clones; roughly 86% were seen once. The material sequenced was PBMCs. These receptors all come from a man in his fifties or sixties with head and neck cancer.

The rearrangement links TRBV11-3 to TRBJ2-7; D is ambiguous. This CDR3 is built from 17 residues. Between the trimmed V and J ends, which lost 0 bases and 2 bases, there was a span of 17 bases. Germline assignment: CDR1 SGHNT and CDR2 YENEEA. The CDR3 nucleotides read TGTGCCAGCAGCTTAGATTTTTCCGCCCTCCGAGCCTACGAGCAGTACTTC. Translated: CASSLDFSALRAYEQYF.

Relative to its sample, this clone is medium-sized (0.01 to 0.1%). The V call is TRBV4-2, the J call TRBJ2-1; D might be TRBD2 (7 bases). The CDR3 loop spans 15 amino acids. Trimming pared 4 bases from V and 4 bases from J, leaving 14 bases between. CDR1 is LGHNA and CDR2 is YNFKEQ in the germline V gene. CDR3 nucleotide sequence: TGTGCCAGCAGCCCAGAGGGGGGGGCTTACAATGAGCAGTTCTTC. Translation: CASSPEGGAYNEQFF.

The rearrangement links TRBV11-2 to TRBJ2-2; TRBD2 agrees at 7 bases. Germline loops: CDR1 SGHAT, CDR2 FQNNGV. This CDR3 contains 17 residues. V trimming: 6 bases; J trimming: 0 bases; junction bases outside the gene matches: 10. CDR3 sequence (DNA): TGTGCCAGCAGGAGGTCGTTTCGGGGGGCGAACACCGGGGAGCTGTTTTTT. Its protein product is CASRRSFRGANTGELFF.

The chain recombines TRBV9 with TRBJ2-2, with TRBD1 identical over 7 bases. Germline-derived CDR1 and CDR2 are SGDLS and YYNGEE. The CDR3 contains 17 residues. V dropped 3 bases and J dropped 2; count of bases not matched to a gene: 10. CDR3 residues: CASSDAVGQINTGELFF. As DNA, the CDR3 is TGTGCCAGCAGCGACGCCGTGGGACAGATAAACACCGGGGAGCTGTTTTTT.

This sequence joins TRBV28 and TRBJ2-7; no definite D call. Trimming left V 8 bases short and J 3 bases short, with 17 bases between. CDR1 and CDR2 (germline): MDHEN, SYDVKM. This CDR3 contains 14 residues. The CDR3 region has the DNA TGTGCCAGCGGCAGTGCCGGCCTAAACTACGAGCAGTACTTC. Residues: CASGSAGLNYEQYF.

This rearrangement joins TRBV4-2 to TRBJ2-4; 10 bases are shared with TRBD2. Germline CDR1 is LGHNA and CDR2 is YNFKEQ. This CDR3 contains 19 residues. After removal of 4 bases from V and 3 bases from J, the junction contained 15 bases not matched to a gene. Here the CDR3 reads CASSPIGIAGGGGKNIQYF. The CDR3 DNA is TGTGCCAGCAGCCCCATTGGGATAGCGGGAGGCGGGGGCAAAAACATTCAGTACTTC.

The V call is TRBV4-2, the J call TRBJ2-7; 8 positions match TRBD2. Unmatched junction bases numbered 3, after V lost 2 bases and J lost 3 bases. CDR3 size: 14 residues. Looked up from germline, CDR1 is LGHNA and CDR2 is YNFKEQ. The CDR3 loop reads CASSQITSGYEQYF. The CDR3 DNA is TGTGCCAGCAGCCAAATCACTAGCGGCTACGAGCAGTACTTC.

The J gene is TRBJ2-1, the V gene TRBV10-3; 14 nucleotides match TRBD2. The germline V gene encodes CDR1 ENHRY and CDR2 SYGVKD. This CDR3 is 17 amino acids long. V trimming: 7 bases; J trimming: 6 bases; junction bases outside the gene matches: 11. The CDR3 reads CAITETSGGATANEQFF. In nucleotides, the CDR3 is TGTGCCATCACCGAGACTAGCGGGGGGGCGACTGCCAATGAGCAGTTCTTC.

The chain is built from TRBV15 and TRBJ2-1; 7 bases are a match to TRBD1. Losses at the gene ends were 1 base for V and 9 bases for J; bases not matched to a gene: 0. Germline CDR1 is LNHNV and CDR2 is YYDKDF (reference sequence). CDR3 size: 12 residues. The CDR3 DNA reads TGTGCCACCAGCAGAGGGGACAGTGAGCAGTTCTTC. Translated: CATSRGDSEQFF.

The rearrangement uses TRBV19 and TRBJ1-6; TRBD1 agrees at 7 bases. The CDR3 is made up of 18 amino acids. With V trimmed by 6 bases and J by 1 base, 12 bases remained unmatched. Germline CDR1 reads LNHDA; CDR2 reads SQIVND (reference sequence). CDR3: CASRSSRDSRSYNSPLHF. CDR3 in DNA: TGTGCCAGTAGATCCTCCCGGGACAGTCGATCCTATAATTCACCCCTCCACTTT.

The chain is built from TRBV5-1 and TRBJ1-6; 9 bases are a match to TRBD1. The CDR3 covers 15 residues. Germline loops: CDR1 SGHRS, CDR2 YFSETQ. V lost 0 bases, J lost 5 bases, and 0 bases stayed unmatched. The CDR3 DNA reads TGCGCCAGCAGCTTGGGACAGGGGGATAATTCACCCCTCCACTTT. Translation: CASSLGQGDNSPLHF.

V and J are TRBV19 and TRBJ2-7; D call uncertain. This CDR3 is built from 13 residues. Germline loops: CDR1 LNHDA, CDR2 SQIVND (reference sequence). V lost 4 bases to trimming and J lost 7 bases, with 14 bases between them. The CDR3, as DNA: TGTGCCAGTAGTAACCCGGGCCTCGGGGAGCAGTACTTC. Its protein product is CASSNPGLGEQYF. Looking up the rest from reference TRBV19 and TRBJ2-7 gives the full variable domain: DGGITQSPKYLFRKEGQNVTLSCEQNLNHDAMYWYRQDPGQGLRLIYYSQIVNDFQKGDIAEGYSVSREKKESFPLTVTSAQKNPTAFYLCASSNPGLGEQYFGPGTRLTVT.

The chain employs TRBV3-1 (or the pseudogene TRBV3-2) and TRBJ2-5; TRBD2 matches 9 bases. Germline trimming cut 6 bases from V and 9 bases from J; bases unmatched to any gene: 8. The CDR3 totals 13 residues. CDR1 and CDR2 (germline): LGHDT, YNNKEL (reference sequence). For the CDR3, the DNA is TGTGCCAGCAGTAGACTAGCGGCTCCTGCCCAGTACTTC. Encoded protein: CASSRLAAPAQYF.

The gene calls are TRBV18 and TRBJ1-5; perhaps TRBD1 as D (6 bases). Trimming took 2 bases from V and 3 from J, leaving 17 bases between them. Germline CDR1 and CDR2: KGHSH and LQKENI. The CDR3 runs to 17 residues. The CDR3: CASSPRTVGDTNQPQHF. The CDR3 bases are TGTGCCAGCTCACCAAGGACAGTGGGTGATACCAATCAGCCCCAGCATTTT.

The CDR3 reads CASSLGVTGLNEQFF. In nucleotides, the CDR3 is TGCGCCAGCAGCTTGGGAGTGACAGGGTTGAATGAGCAGTTCTTC. The gene calls are TRBV5-1 and TRBJ2-1, with 7 bases lining up with TRBD1. Germline V lookup: CDR1 SGHRS, CDR2 YFSETQ. The CDR3 has 15 residues. V was clipped by 0 bases and J by 7 bases; unmatched bases: 7.

The chain combines TRBV7-3 with TRBJ2-1, with D perhaps being TRBD1 or TRBD2 (5 bases each). The CDR3 has 16 amino acids. Germline V gene sequence: CDR1 SGHTA, CDR2 FQGTGA. V was pared by 3 bases and J by 8 bases, with 20 bases between. The CDR3 sequence: CASSLWGEGIADEQFF. In DNA form, the CDR3 reads TGTGCCAGCAGCTTGTGGGGAGAGGGGATTGCGGATGAGCAGTTCTTC.

In its sample, this clone was seen once. This sequence joins TRBV4-1 and TRBJ1-2, with a tentative D call TRBD1 (5 bases). V was shortened by 1 base and J by 4 bases, with 13 bases between the two germline ends. Germline assignment: CDR1 MGHRA and CDR2 YSYEKL. The length of the CDR3 is 15 residues. This CDR3 is CASSQAVIGGYGYTF. The CDR3 DNA sequence: TGCGCCAGCAGCCAAGCCGTTATCGGGGGCTATGGCTACACCTTC.

The V gene is TRBV19, the J gene TRBJ2-5; 7 nucleotides line up with TRBD2. J was trimmed by 4 bases and V by 6 bases; bases with no gene match: 5. The CDR3 has 13 residues. From germline, CDR1 is LNHDA and CDR2 SQIVND (reference sequence). The CDR3 bases are TGTGCCAGTAGGGGGGGGAGCGCAGAGACCCAGTACTTC. This sequence encodes CASRGGSAETQYF.

V gene TRBV2 combines with J gene TRBJ1-1, with 9 bases that match TRBD1. The trim removed 4 bases at V and 5 bases at J, leaving 5 bases unmatched. CDR1 and CDR2 (germline): SNHLY, FYNNEI. The CDR3 is 14 residues long. The CDR3 loop reads CASSGTGGGTEAFF. The CDR3 bases are TGTGCCAGCAGTGGTACAGGGGGCGGAACTGAAGCTTTCTTT.

The chain links TRBV10-3 to TRBJ2-1, with D uncertain. Germline V gene data show CDR1 as ENHRY and CDR2 as SYGVKD. Trimming shortened V by 0 bases and J by 7 bases, and 7 bases separated the two germline ends. This CDR3 is built from 13 residues. In DNA form, the CDR3 reads TGTGCCATCAGTGAGTCGTCGATAAATGAGCAGTTCTTC. It codes for CAISESSINEQFF.

Concerning this clone itself: One junction end does not reproduce the germline sequence, and a read error may be involved. In nucleotides, the CDR3 is TGTGCCAGCAGAGAAGGCGAGCAGTACTTC. It yields the protein CASREGEQYF. The chain employs TRBV2 and TRBJ2-7; D gene ambiguous. This CDR3 spans 10 amino acids. Looked up from germline, CDR1 is SNHLY and CDR2 is FYNNEI.